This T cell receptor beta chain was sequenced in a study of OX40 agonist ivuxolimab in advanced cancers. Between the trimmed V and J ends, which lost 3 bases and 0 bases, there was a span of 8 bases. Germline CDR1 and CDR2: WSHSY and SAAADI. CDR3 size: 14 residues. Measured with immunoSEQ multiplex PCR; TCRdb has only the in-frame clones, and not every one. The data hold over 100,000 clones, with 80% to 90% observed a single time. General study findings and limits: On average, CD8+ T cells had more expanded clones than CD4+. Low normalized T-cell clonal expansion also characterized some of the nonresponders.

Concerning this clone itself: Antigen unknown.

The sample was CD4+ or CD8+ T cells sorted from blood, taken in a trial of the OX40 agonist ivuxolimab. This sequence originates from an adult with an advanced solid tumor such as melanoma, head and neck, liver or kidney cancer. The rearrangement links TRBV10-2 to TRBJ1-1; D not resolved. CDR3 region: CASSERVMNTEAFF. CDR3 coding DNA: TGCGCCAGCAGTGAAAGGGTGATGAACACTGAAGCTTTCTTT.